The rows below give T cell receptor beta chains drawn from one sample of a study of Tregs in tolerant kidney transplant recipients. TCRdb's copy holds only in-frame clones and misses some; the assay was immunoSEQ multiplex PCR. The sample has about 240,000 clones, 65% to 85% seen once. Input material: CD4+ T cells from blood. The receptors derive from a human donor in good health. Both conserved end residues are trimmed from each CDR3. A D gene is named only where the DNA matches it firmly.

d_call j_call v_call cdr3_aa
TRBD1 TRBJ1-1 TRBV6-5 ASRLQGANTEAF
. TRBJ1-3 TRBV15 ATSSLGHSGNTIY
. TRBJ2-3 TRBV10-3 AISGEVADTQY
TRBD2 TRBJ2-1 TRBV10-3 AIAPRGTSGIEQF
. TRBJ1-1 TRBV11-2 ASSFGGPLNTEAF
. TRBJ2-3 TRBV5-1 ASSLLMDVTDTQY
. TRBJ1-1 TRBV6-5 ASSIQQGGGSEAF
TRBD2 TRBJ2-5 TRBV18 ASSLAGAQRYQETQY
. TRBJ1-2 TRBV6-5 ARGEVDYGYT
. TRBJ2-1 TRBV2 ASSVAGSYNEQF
. TRBJ2-1 TRBV5-1 ASSFNGDPYNEQF
TRBD1 TRBJ1-3 TRBV14 ASSQSRGQVPTSSGNTIY
. TRBJ1-1 TRBV5-1 ASSRDGNTEAF
. TRBJ1-4 TRBV6-1 ASSEVAGEKLF
TRBD2 TRBJ2-5 TRBV11-2 ASSIGRTSGLQETQY
. TRBJ2-2 TRBV7-9 ASSAGGGYTGELF
TRBD1 TRBJ1-4 TRBV5-1 ASSLQGEVEKLF
. TRBJ2-5 TRBV5-8 ASSSHQETQY
. TRBJ2-2 TRBV5-1 ASSFARPGELF
. TRBJ2-1 TRBV2 ASSPTLVNEQF
. TRBJ1-2 TRBV28 ASHRSPGNGYT
TRBD1 TRBJ2-7 TRBV19 ASRAGTAILGEQY
. TRBJ2-1 TRBV5-8 ASSLVRLAALNEQF
. TRBJ2-5 TRBV5-1 ASGTDQTQY
. TRBJ1-1 TRBV7-6 ASSIGTNTEAF
TRBD1 TRBJ1-3 TRBV7-2 ASSSQTGSGNTIY
TRBD2 TRBJ2-5 TRBV5-4 ASSLGLAGGGQETQY
. TRBJ2-7 TRBV21-1 ATSSVAGASYEQY
TRBD1 TRBJ1-2 TRBV5-1 ASSLVQGALDYGYT
. TRBJ1-1 TRBV27 ASSSTGPKYTEAF
. TRBJ2-3 TRBV18 ASSGQDTQY
TRBD1 TRBJ2-5 TRBV5-1 ASSLLGQYQETQY
TRBD1 TRBJ1-1 TRBV9 ASSGGTGVTEAF
. TRBJ1-1 TRBV29-1 SAGPNWALATEAF
. TRBJ1-6 TRBV6-5 ASSYTGVAPLH
. TRBJ1-4 TRBV15 ATSREVDEKLF
. TRBJ1-1 TRBV27 ASKRTGTNTEAF
TRBD2 . TRBV6-4 ASSDLRESSYEQY
. TRBJ1-5 TRBV27 ASSLVGLGPQH
. TRBJ2-7 TRBV30 AWSVPPSSLNSYEQY